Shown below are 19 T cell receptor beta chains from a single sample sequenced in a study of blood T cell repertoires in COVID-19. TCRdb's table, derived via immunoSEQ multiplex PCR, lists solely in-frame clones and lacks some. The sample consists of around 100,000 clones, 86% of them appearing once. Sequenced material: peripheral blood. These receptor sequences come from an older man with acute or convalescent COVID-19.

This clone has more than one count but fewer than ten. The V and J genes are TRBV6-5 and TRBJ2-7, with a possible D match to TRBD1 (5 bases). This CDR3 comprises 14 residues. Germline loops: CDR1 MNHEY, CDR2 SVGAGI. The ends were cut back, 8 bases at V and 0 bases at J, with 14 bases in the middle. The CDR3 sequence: CASSATDTSYEQYF. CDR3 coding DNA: TGTGCCAGCTCAGCGACAGATACCTCCTACGAGCAGTACTTC.

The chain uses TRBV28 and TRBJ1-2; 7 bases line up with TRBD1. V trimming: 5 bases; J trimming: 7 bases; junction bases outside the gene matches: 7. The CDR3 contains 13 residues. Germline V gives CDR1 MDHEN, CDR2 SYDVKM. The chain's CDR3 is CASSGGTVFGYTF. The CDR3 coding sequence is TGTGCCAGCAGTGGCGGGACAGTATTTGGCTACACCTTC.

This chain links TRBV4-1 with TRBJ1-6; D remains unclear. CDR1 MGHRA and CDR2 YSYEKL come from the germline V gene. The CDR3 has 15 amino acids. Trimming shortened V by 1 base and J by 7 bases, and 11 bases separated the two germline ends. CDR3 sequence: CASSQVTSLNSPLHF. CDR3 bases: TGCGCCAGCAGCCAAGTCACGAGCCTGAATTCACCCCTCCACTTT.

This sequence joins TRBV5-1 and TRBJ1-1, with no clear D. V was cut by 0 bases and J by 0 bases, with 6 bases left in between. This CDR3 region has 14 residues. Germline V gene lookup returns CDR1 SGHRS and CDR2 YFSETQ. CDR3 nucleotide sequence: TGCGCCAGCAGCTTGGATCCGTTGAACACTGAAGCTTTCTTT. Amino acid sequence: CASSLDPLNTEAFF.

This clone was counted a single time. The CDR3 region is CASSYREREQYF. CDR3 nucleotides: TGTGCCAGCAGTTATCGGGAGAGAGAGCAGTACTTC. The chain couples TRBV6-2 or TRBV6-3 to TRBJ2-7, with D perhaps matching TRBD2 (6 bases). CDR3 length equals 12 residues. The V gene lost 3 bases and the J gene lost 7 bases, with 10 bases spanning the gap. From germline, CDR1 is MNHEY and CDR2 SVGEGT.

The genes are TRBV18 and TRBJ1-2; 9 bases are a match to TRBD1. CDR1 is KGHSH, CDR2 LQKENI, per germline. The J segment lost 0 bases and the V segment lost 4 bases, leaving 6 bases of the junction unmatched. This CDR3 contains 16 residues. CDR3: CASSRGTGRTNYGYTF. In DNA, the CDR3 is TGTGCCAGCTCACGAGGGACAGGGCGTACTAACTATGGCTACACCTTC.

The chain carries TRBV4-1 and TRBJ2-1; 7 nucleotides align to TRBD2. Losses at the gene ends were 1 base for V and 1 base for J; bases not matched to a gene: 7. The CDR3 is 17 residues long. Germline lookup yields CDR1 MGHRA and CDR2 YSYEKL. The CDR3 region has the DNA TGCGCCAGCAGCCAAGTTCGGGCTAGCGGTTCCTACAATGAGCAGTTCTTC. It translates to CASSQVRASGSYNEQFF.

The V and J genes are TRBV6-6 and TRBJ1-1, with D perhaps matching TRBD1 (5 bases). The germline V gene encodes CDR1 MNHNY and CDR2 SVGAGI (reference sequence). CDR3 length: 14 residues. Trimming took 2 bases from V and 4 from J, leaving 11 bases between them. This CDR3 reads CASSYDTRGTEAFF. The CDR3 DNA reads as TGTGCCAGCAGTTACGACACAAGGGGCACTGAAGCTTTCTTT.

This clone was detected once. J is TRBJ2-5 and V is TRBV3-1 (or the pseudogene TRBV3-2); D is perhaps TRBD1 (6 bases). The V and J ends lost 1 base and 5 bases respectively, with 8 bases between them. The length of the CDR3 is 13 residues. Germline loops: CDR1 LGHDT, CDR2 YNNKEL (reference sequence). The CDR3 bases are TGTGCCAGCAGCCAAGCAGGGGAGGAGACCCAGTACTTC. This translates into CASSQAGEETQYF.

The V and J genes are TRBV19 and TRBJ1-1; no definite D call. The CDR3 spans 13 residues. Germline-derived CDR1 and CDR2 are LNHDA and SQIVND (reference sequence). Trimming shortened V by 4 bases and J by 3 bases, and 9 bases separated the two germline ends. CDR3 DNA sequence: TGTGCCAGTAGTACGACAAGAGACACTGAAGCTTTCTTT. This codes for CASSTTRDTEAFF.

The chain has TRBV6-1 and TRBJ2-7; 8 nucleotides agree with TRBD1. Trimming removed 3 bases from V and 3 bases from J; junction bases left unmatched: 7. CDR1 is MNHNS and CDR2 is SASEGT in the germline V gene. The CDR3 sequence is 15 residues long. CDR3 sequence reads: CASSDNWTGSYEQYF. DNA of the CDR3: TGTGCCAGCAGTGATAACTGGACAGGGAGCTACGAGCAGTACTTC.

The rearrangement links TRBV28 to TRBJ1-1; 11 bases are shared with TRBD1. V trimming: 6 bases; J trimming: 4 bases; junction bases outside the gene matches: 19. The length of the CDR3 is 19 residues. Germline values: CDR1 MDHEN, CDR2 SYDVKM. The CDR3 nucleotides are TGTGCCAGCAGCGAAACTCTTCCGGGACAGGGGGGAATAAGCACTGAAGCTTTCTTT. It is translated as CASSETLPGQGGISTEAFF.

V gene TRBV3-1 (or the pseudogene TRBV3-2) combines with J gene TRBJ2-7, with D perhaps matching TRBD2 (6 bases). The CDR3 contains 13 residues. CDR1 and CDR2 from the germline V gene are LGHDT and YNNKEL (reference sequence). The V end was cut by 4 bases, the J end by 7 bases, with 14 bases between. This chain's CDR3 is CASSRTGAWEQYF. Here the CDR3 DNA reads TGTGCCAGCAGCCGAACGGGAGCTTGGGAGCAGTACTTC.

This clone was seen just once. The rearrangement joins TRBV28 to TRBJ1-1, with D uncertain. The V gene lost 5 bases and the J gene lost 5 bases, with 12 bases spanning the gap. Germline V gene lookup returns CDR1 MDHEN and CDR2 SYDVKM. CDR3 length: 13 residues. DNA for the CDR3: TGTGCCAGCAGTATTGGACTCGTTACTGAAGCTTTCTTT. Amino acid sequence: CASSIGLVTEAFF.

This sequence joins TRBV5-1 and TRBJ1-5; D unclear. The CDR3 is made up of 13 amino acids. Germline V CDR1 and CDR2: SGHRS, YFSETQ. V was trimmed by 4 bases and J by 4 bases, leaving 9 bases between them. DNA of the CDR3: TGCGCCAGCAGCCTGGCCCCAAATCAGCCCCAGCATTTT. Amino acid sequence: CASSLAPNQPQHF. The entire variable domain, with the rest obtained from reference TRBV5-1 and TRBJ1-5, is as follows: KAGVTQTPRYLIKTRGQQVTLSCSPISGHRSVSWYQQTPGQGLQFLFEYFSETQRNKGNFPGRFSGRQFSNSRSEMNVSTLELGDSALYLCASSLAPNQPQHFGDGTRLSIL.

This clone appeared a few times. In DNA form, the CDR3 reads TGTGCCAGCAGCCGGTTGGGGCAGGGGCCAATGGGTTCCGAGCAGTACTTC. Amino acid sequence: CASSRLGQGPMGSEQYF. The V call is TRBV7-2, the J call TRBJ2-7; D may be TRBD1 (6 bases). Germline CDR1 is SGHTA and CDR2 is FQGNSA. This CDR3 has 17 amino acids. V was pared by 5 bases and J by 6 bases, with 26 bases between.

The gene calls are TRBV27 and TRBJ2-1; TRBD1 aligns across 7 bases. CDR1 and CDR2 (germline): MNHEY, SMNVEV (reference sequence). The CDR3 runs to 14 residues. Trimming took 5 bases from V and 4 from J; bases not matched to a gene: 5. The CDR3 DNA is TGTGCCAGCAGTAGCCCGGGACAGTACAATGAGCAGTTCTTC. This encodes CASSSPGQYNEQFF.

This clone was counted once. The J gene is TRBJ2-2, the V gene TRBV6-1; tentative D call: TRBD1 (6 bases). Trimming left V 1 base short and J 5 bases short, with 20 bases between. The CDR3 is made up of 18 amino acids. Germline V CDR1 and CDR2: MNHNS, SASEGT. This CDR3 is CASSEGGWGQGRTGELFF. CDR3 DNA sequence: TGTGCCAGCAGTGAAGGGGGTTGGGGGCAAGGTCGGACCGGGGAGCTGTTTTTT.

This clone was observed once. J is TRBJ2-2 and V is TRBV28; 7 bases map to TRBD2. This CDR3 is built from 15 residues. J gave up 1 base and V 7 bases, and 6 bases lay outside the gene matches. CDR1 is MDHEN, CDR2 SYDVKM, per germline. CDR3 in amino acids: CASNPGGLNTGELFF. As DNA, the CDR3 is TGTGCCAGCAACCCGGGAGGACTGAACACCGGGGAGCTGTTTTTT.